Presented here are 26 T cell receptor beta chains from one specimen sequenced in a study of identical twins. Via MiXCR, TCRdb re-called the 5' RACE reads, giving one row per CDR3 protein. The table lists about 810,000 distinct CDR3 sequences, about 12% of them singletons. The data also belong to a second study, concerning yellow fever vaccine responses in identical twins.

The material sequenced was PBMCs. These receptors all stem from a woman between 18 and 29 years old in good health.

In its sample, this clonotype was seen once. CDR3 sequence reads: CASSLPGGVEQFF. CDR3 nucleotides: TGTGCCAGCAGTTTACCGGGGGGAGTTGAGCAGTTCTTC. This rearrangement joins TRBV28 to TRBJ2-1, with 7 bases identical to TRBD2. Trimming cost V 2 bases and J 9 bases; bases outside gene matches: 4. Germline V gene sequence: CDR1 MDHEN, CDR2 SYDVKM. The CDR3 sequence is 13 residues long.

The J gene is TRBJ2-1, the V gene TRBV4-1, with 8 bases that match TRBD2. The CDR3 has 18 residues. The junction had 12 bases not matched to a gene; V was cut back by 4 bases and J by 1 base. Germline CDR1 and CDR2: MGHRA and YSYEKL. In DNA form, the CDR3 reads TGCGCCAGCAGCCCTACGCGGGGGGCCCCAAGATCCTACAATGAGCAGTTCTTC. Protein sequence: CASSPTRGAPRSYNEQFF.

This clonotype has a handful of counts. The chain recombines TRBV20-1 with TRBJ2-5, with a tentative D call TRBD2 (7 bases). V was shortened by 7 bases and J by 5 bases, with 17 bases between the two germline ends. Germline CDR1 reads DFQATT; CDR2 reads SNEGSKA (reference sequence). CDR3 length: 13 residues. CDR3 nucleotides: TGCAGTGTTCGGCGGGGGCCAGGCGAGACCCAGTACTTC. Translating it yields CSVRRGPGETQYF.

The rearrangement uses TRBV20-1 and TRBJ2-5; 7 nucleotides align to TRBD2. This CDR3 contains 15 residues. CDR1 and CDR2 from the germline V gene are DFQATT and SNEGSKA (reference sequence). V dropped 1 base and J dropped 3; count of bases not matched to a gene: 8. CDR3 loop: CSARAAQGGEETQYF. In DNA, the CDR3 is TGCAGTGCTAGAGCTGCGCAGGGAGGGGAAGAGACCCAGTACTTC.

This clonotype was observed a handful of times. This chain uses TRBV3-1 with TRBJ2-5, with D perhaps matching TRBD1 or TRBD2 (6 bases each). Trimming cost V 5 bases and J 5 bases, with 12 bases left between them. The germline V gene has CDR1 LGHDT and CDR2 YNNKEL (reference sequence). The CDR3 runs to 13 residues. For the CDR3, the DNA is TGTGCCAGCAGCATGGGGGGCGGCGAGACCCAGTACTTC. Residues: CASSMGGGETQYF.

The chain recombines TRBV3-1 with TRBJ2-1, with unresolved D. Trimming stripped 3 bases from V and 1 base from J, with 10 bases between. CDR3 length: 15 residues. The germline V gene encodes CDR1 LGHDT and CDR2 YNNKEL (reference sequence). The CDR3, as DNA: TGTGCCAGCAGCCAGTATCTAAGGTCCTACAATGAGCAGTTCTTC. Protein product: CASSQYLRSYNEQFF.

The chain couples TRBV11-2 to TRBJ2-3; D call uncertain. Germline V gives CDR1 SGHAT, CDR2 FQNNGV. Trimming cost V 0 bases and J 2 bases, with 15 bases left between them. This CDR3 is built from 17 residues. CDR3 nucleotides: TGTGCCAGCAGCTTAGATATTGAGCAACCCCACACAGATACGCAGTATTTT. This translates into CASSLDIEQPHTDTQYF.

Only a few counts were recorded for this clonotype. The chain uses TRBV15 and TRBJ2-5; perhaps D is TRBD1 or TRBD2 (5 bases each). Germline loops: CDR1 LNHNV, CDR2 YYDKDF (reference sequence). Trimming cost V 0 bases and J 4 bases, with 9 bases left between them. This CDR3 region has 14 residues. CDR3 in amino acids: CATSRDWGRETQYF. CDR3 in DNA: TGTGCCACCAGCAGAGATTGGGGGAGAGAGACCCAGTACTTC. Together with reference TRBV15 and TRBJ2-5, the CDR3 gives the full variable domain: DAMVIQNPRYQVTQFGKPVTLSCSQTLNHNVMYWYQQKSSQAPKLLFHYYDKDFNNEADTPDNFQSRRPNTSFCFLDIRSPGLGDTAMYLCATSRDWGRETQYFGPGTRLLVL.

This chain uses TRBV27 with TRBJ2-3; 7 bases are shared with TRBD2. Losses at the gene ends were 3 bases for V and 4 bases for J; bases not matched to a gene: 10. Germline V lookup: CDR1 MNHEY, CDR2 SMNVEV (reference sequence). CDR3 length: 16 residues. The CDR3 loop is CASSLGKRGWADTQYF. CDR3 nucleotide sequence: TGTGCCAGCAGTTTGGGAAAGCGGGGTTGGGCAGATACGCAGTATTTT.

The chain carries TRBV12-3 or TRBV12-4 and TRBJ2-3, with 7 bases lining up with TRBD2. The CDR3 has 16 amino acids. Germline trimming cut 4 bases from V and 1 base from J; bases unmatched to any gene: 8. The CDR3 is CASSWSRAGGTDTQYF. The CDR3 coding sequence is TGTGCCAGCAGTTGGAGCCGCGCGGGAGGCACAGATACGCAGTATTTT.

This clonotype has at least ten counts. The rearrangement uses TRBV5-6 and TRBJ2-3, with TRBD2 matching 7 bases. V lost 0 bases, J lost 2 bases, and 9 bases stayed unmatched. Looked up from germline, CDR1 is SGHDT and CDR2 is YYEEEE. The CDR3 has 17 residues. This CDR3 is CASSLVGLAESTDTQYF. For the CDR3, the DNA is TGTGCCAGCAGCTTGGTTGGGCTAGCGGAGTCCACAGATACGCAGTATTTT.

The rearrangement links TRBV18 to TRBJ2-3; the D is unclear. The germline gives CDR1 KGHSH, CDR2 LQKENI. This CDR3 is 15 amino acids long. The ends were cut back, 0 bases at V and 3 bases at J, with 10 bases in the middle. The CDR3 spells CASSPPTSQTDTQYF. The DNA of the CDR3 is TGTGCCAGCTCACCACCGACCAGTCAGACAGATACGCAGTATTTT. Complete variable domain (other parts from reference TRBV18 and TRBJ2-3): NAGVMQNPRHLVRRRGQEARLRCSPMKGHSHVYWYRQLPEEGLKFMVYLQKENIIDESGMPKERFSAEFPKEGPSILRIQQVVRGDSAAYFCASSPPTSQTDTQYFGPGTRLTVL.

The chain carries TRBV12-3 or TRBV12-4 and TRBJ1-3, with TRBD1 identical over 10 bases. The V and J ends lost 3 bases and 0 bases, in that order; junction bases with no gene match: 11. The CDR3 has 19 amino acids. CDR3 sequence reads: CASSFGDRGLLLSGNTIYF. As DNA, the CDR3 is TGTGCCAGCAGTTTTGGGGACAGGGGCCTACTTCTCTCTGGAAACACCATATATTTT.

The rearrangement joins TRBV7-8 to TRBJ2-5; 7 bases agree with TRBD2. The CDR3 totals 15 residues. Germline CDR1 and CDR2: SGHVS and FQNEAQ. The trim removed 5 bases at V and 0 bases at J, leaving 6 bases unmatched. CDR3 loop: CASSRPGTNQETQYF. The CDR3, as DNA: TGTGCCAGCAGCAGACCTGGGACTAACCAAGAGACCCAGTACTTC.

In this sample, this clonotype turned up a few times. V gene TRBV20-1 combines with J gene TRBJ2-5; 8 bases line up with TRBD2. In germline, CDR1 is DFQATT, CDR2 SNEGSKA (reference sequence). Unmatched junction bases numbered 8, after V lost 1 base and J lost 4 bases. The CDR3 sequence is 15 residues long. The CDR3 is CSARAVAGWVETQYF. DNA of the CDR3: TGCAGTGCTAGAGCGGTAGCGGGATGGGTAGAGACCCAGTACTTC.

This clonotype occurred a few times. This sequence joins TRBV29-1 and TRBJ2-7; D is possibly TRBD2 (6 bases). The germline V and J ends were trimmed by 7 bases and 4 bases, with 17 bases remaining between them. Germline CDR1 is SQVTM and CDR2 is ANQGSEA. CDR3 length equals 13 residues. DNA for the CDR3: TGCAGCGCGGGAGACCGTGGCTCTTACGAGCAGTACTTC. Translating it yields CSAGDRGSYEQYF.

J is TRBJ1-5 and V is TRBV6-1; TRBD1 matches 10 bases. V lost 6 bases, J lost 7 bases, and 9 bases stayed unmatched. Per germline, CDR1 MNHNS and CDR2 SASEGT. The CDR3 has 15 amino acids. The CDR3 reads CASSFTGTGDQPQHF. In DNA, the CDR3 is TGTGCCAGCAGCTTCACCGGGACAGGGGACCAGCCCCAGCATTTT.

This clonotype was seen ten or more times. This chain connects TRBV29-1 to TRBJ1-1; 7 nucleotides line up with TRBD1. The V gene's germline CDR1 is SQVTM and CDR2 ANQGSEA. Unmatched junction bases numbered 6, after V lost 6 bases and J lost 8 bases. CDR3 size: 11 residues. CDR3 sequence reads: CSVPTGQEAFF. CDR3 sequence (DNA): TGCAGCGTACCGACAGGGCAAGAAGCTTTCTTT.

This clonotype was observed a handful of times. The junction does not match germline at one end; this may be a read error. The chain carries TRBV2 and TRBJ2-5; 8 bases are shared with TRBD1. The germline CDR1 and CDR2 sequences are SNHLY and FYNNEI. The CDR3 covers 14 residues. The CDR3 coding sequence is TGTGCCAGCTGTGAGAACAGGGGGCAAGAGACCCAGTACTTC. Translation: CASCENRGQETQYF.

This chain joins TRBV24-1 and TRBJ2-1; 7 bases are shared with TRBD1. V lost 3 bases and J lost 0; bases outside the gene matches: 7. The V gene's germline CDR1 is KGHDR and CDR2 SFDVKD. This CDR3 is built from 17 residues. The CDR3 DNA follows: TGTGCCACCAGTGATACAGGGGCCCTAAGCTCCTACAATGAGCAGTTCTTC. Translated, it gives CATSDTGALSSYNEQFF.

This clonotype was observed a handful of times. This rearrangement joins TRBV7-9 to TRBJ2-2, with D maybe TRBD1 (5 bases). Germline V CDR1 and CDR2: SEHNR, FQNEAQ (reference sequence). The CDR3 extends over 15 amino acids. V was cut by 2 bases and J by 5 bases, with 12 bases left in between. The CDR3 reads CASSLSGFATGELFF. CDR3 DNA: TGTGCCAGCAGCTTATCAGGGTTTGCAACCGGGGAGCTGTTTTTT.

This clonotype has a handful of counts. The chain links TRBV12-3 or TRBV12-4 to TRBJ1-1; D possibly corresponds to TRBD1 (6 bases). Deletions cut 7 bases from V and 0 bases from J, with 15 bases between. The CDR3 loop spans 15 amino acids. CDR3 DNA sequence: TGTGCCAGCATCCAAGGGGGGTCTGTGAACACTGAAGCTTTCTTT. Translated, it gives CASIQGGSVNTEAFF.

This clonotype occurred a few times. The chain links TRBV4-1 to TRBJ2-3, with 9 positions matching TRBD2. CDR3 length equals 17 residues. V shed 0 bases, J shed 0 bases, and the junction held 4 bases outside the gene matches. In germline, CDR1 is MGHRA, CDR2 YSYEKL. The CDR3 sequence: CASSQDGTSGSTDTQYF. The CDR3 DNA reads TGCGCCAGCAGCCAAGATGGAACTAGCGGGAGCACAGATACGCAGTATTTT.

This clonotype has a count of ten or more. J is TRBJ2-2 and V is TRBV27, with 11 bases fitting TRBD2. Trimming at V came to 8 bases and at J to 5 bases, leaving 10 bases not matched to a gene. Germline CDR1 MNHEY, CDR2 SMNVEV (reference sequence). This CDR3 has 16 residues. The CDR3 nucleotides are TGTGCCAGCGGGGGACTAGCGGAGCCGGGAACCGGGGAGCTGTTTTTT. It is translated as CASGGLAEPGTGELFF.

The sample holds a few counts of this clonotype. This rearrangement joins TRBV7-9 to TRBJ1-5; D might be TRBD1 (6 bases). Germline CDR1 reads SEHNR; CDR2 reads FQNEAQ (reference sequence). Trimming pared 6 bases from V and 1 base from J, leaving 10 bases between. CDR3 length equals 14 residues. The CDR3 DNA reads TGTGCCAGCAGGTCCACAGGGAGCAATCAGCCCCAGCATTTT. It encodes CASRSTGSNQPQHF.

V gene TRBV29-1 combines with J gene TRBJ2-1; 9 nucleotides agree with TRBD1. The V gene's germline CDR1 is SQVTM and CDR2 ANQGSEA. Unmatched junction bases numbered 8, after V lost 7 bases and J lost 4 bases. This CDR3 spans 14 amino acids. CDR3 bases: TGCAGCGCCCCGACAGGGGGTTGGTACAATGAGCAGTTCTTC. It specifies CSAPTGGWYNEQFF.